The 17 T cell receptor beta chains reported below all come from one sample, sequenced in a study of cytomegalovirus exposure and HLA in healthy donors. Vbeta (60) and Jbeta (13) primers were used in the PCR. Some clones are missing from TCRdb's copy, which holds only in-frame ones; the method was immunoSEQ multiplex PCR. The sample has some 92,000 clones, around 85% seen once. Sequencing was carried out using PBMCs. The receptors come from a man aged 25-40 years in good health and CMV-seronegative.

This chain joins TRBV9 and TRBJ2-3; the match to TRBD1 covers 8 bases. J gave up 3 bases and V 0 bases, and 3 bases lay outside the gene matches. The germline V gene encodes CDR1 SGDLS and CDR2 YYNGEE. This CDR3 is built from 15 residues. The CDR3 nucleotides are TGTGCCAGCAGCGTAGTCCAGGGGGCGACAGATACGCAGTATTTT. It encodes CASSVVQGATDTQYF.

The chain recombines TRBV7-9 with TRBJ1-5, with 7 nucleotides matching TRBD1. With 5 bases clipped from V and 9 bases from J, the junction kept 13 bases outside the gene matches. Germline V CDR1 and CDR2: SEHNR, FQNEAQ (reference sequence). The CDR3 is 15 residues long. Here the CDR3 reads CASSPSDRVLRPQHF. The CDR3 DNA reads TGTGCCAGCAGCCCGAGCGACAGGGTGTTGAGGCCCCAGCATTTT.

This chain joins TRBV6-6 and TRBJ2-1, with D possibly matching TRBD1 (6 bases). This CDR3 is built from 15 residues. Trimming took off 7 bases at V and 5 bases at J, with 18 bases between the two ends. In germline, CDR1 is MNHNY, CDR2 SVGAGI (reference sequence). The CDR3 nucleotides are TGTGCCAGCATCCCACATTACGGGACACACAATGAGCAGTTCTTC. It translates to CASIPHYGTHNEQFF.

This clone has only a few counts. The V call is TRBV28, the J call TRBJ2-7, with a tentative D call TRBD2 (6 bases). The CDR3 runs 12 residues. Germline V gives CDR1 MDHEN, CDR2 SYDVKM. V was cut by 5 bases and J by 4 bases, with 9 bases left in between. The CDR3 bases are TGTGCCAGCAGTCGGAGGGTGTACGAGCAGTACTTC. Amino acids: CASSRRVYEQYF.

This clone has more than one count but fewer than ten. This rearrangement joins TRBV6-5 to TRBJ1-5; D is ambiguous. Trimming shortened V by 7 bases and J by 7 bases, and 11 bases separated the two germline ends. From germline, CDR1 is MNHEY and CDR2 SVGAGI. This CDR3 comprises 12 residues. Here the CDR3 DNA reads TGTGCCAGCACCCACACAGACCAGCCCCAGCATTTT. Translating gives CASTHTDQPQHF.

The V call is TRBV6-5, the J call TRBJ1-1; 8 bases line up with TRBD1. J gave up 5 bases and V 7 bases, and 12 bases lay outside the gene matches. Germline-derived CDR1 and CDR2 are MNHEY and SVGAGI. The CDR3 length is 15 residues. Written as DNA, the CDR3 is TGTGCCAGCATCCTCAGACAGGGGATTCGGACTGAAGCTTTCTTT. It codes for CASILRQGIRTEAFF.

This clone has only a few counts. The rearrangement uses TRBV10-3 and TRBJ1-6; maybe TRBD1 (6 bases). V lost 0 bases and J lost 7, with 16 bases in between. The CDR3 sequence is 17 residues long. Germline-derived CDR1 and CDR2 are ENHRY and SYGVKD. This chain's CDR3 is CAISESGAEGGNSPLHF. CDR3 bases: TGTGCCATCAGTGAGTCAGGCGCTGAGGGGGGGAATTCACCCCTCCACTTT.

The J gene is TRBJ2-1, the V gene TRBV5-1, with 10 bases lining up with TRBD1. Germline V gene sequence: CDR1 SGHRS, CDR2 YFSETQ. V was pared by 0 bases and J by 4 bases, with 7 bases of the junction left unmatched. CDR3 length equals 17 residues. CDR3 region: CASSLETGGGKYNEQFF. Written as DNA, the CDR3 is TGCGCCAGCAGCTTGGAGACAGGGGGCGGGAAATACAATGAGCAGTTCTTC.

This sequence joins TRBV27 and TRBJ1-4, with D hard to call. Germline V gene data show CDR1 as MNHEY and CDR2 as SMNVEV (reference sequence). CDR3 length: 15 residues. The ends were cut back, 5 bases at V and 3 bases at J, with 13 bases in the middle. The CDR3 loop reads CASSRLGRANEKLFF. The CDR3 DNA follows: TGTGCCAGCAGTCGCCTTGGGAGGGCTAATGAAAAACTGTTTTTT.

This clone was seen once. The chain joins TRBV4-2 to TRBJ1-5; D ambiguous. Germline V gene sequence: CDR1 LGHNA, CDR2 YNFKEQ. CDR3 size: 13 residues. Trimming left V 5 bases short and J 3 bases short, with 8 bases between. In nucleotides, the CDR3 is TGTGCCAGCAGCTCGACTGACAATCAGCCCCAGCATTTT. It specifies CASSSTDNQPQHF.

This clone was detected a few times. V usage is TRBV7-2 and J usage is TRBJ1-1; TRBD1 aligns across 9 bases. The J segment lost 8 bases and the V segment lost 3 bases, leaving 10 bases of the junction unmatched. The CDR3 has 15 residues. CDR1 and CDR2 (germline): SGHTA, FQGNSA. CDR3 in amino acids: CASSFSGTGSYEAFF. The CDR3 coding sequence is TGTGCCAGCAGCTTCTCCGGGACAGGGTCGTACGAAGCTTTCTTT.

The chain recombines TRBV27 with TRBJ1-1, with D unclear. Trimming took off 6 bases at V and 3 bases at J, with 14 bases between the two ends. Germline loops: CDR1 MNHEY, CDR2 SMNVEV (reference sequence). This CDR3 comprises 14 residues. CDR3 sequence reads: CASRFTYRDTEAFF. CDR3 bases: TGTGCCAGCAGGTTTACCTACAGAGACACTGAAGCTTTCTTT.

This chain connects TRBV10-2 to TRBJ2-5; the D gene is possibly TRBD2 (5 bases). This CDR3 comprises 14 residues. CDR1 is WSHSY, CDR2 SAAADI, per germline. V dropped 3 bases and J dropped 2 bases, with 10 bases sitting between them. CDR3 sequence reads: CASSETRTQETQYF. The CDR3 region has the DNA TGCGCCAGCAGTGAAACTCGGACTCAAGAGACCCAGTACTTC.

The chain combines TRBV5-6 with TRBJ2-1; 11 bases agree with TRBD2. The V gene end was trimmed by 4 bases and the J gene end by 3 bases; junction bases not matched to a gene: 6. This CDR3 spans 16 amino acids. Germline V lookup: CDR1 SGHDT, CDR2 YYEEEE. The CDR3 loop reads CASSILGTSGYNEQFF. Written as DNA, the CDR3 is TGTGCCAGCAGCATCCTCGGGACTAGCGGCTACAATGAGCAGTTCTTC.

This clone was seen once. The chain links TRBV5-6 to TRBJ1-2; D may be TRBD1 (5 bases). V lost 4 bases to trimming and J lost 3 bases, with 16 bases between them. Germline assignment: CDR1 SGHDT and CDR2 YYEEEE. The CDR3 extends over 15 amino acids. DNA for the CDR3: TGTGCCAGCAGCCCCCCGGGACTCCGGGACTATGGCTACACCTTC. Its translation is CASSPPGLRDYGYTF. Looking up the rest from reference TRBV5-6 and TRBJ1-2 gives the full variable domain: DAGVTQSPTHLIKTRGQQVTLRCSPKSGHDTVSWYQQALGQGPQFIFQYYEEEERQRGNFPDRFSGHQFPNYSSELNVNALLLGDSALYLCASSPPGLRDYGYTFGSGTRLTVV.

The chain carries TRBV28 and TRBJ2-7; 7 bases agree with TRBD1. This CDR3 region has 14 residues. The V and J ends lost 5 bases and 7 bases, in that order; junction bases with no gene match: 11. Germline V CDR1 and CDR2: MDHEN, SYDVKM. The CDR3 loop is CASSTPDRLFEQYF. The CDR3 bases are TGTGCCAGCAGTACTCCGGACAGGCTGTTTGAGCAGTACTTC.

Comment on this clone: This CDR3 is also generated by other DNA sequences in the sample. V gene TRBV4-3 combines with J gene TRBJ1-6; TRBD1 aligns across 9 bases. The CDR3 length is 15 residues. The trim removed 4 bases at V and 10 bases at J, leaving 8 bases unmatched. Germline CDR1 and CDR2: LGHNA and YSLEER. The CDR3: CASSPRTGVMSPLHF. The CDR3 nucleotides are TGCGCCAGCAGCCCTCGGACAGGGGTGATGTCACCCCTCCACTTT.